The 9 T cell receptor beta chains presented below share a single source sample, sequenced in a study of CD8+ T cells in alopecia areata. Extracted RNA was reverse transcribed, and the resulting cDNA served as sequencing template. Method: immunoSEQ multiplex PCR; TCRdb's copy keeps in-frame clones and lacks some. Of roughly 140,000 clones listed, approximately 80% are singletons. Specified treatment: oral pan-JAK inhibitor, 5-10 mg twice daily. The specimen was CD8+ T cells sorted from blood, collected at week 4, from a patient treated with tofacitinib. All receptors derive from a human donor with alopecia areata.

The chain joins TRBV9 to TRBJ2-1; 8 nucleotides align to TRBD2. The CDR3 contains 14 residues. Per the germline V gene, CDR1 is SGDLS and CDR2 is YYNGEE. V lost 7 bases to trimming and J lost 5 bases; unmatched junction nucleotides: 8. The CDR3 nucleotides read TGTGCCAGCGATTCGGGGGGGCTAAACAATGAGCAGTTCTTC. Its protein is CASDSGGLNNEQFF.

This rearrangement joins TRBV7-2 to TRBJ2-5, with D hard to call. Between the trimmed V and J ends, which lost 5 bases and 5 bases, there was a span of 21 bases. Germline V gives CDR1 SGHTA, CDR2 FQGNSA. CDR3 length equals 16 residues. The CDR3 region has the DNA TGTGCCAGCAGCGATTTGGCCCCCCGCGCTCAGGAGACCCAGTACTTC. Protein: CASSDLAPRAQETQYF.

This clone has only one observation. The CDR3 sequence: CASRQGWTEAFF. CDR3 coding DNA: TGTGCCAGCAGGCAGGGTTGGACTGAAGCTTTCTTT. The V gene is TRBV27, the J gene TRBJ1-1; D is perhaps TRBD1 (5 bases). The V end was cut by 6 bases, the J end by 5 bases, with 10 bases between. The CDR3 is made up of 12 amino acids. CDR1 and CDR2 from the germline V gene are MNHEY and SMNVEV (reference sequence).

The chain links TRBV9 to TRBJ2-7; 8 nucleotides agree with TRBD2. Germline CDR1 reads SGDLS; CDR2 reads YYNGEE. V lost 7 bases and J lost 2; bases outside the gene matches: 14. The CDR3 length is 16 residues. CDR3 region: CASSTGGGVSPYEQYF. The CDR3 region has the DNA TGTGCCAGCTCTACGGGAGGGGGGGTTTCCCCCTACGAGCAGTACTTC. Filled out from reference TRBV9 and TRBJ2-7, the complete variable domain reads DSGVTQTPKHLITATGQRVTLRCSPRSGDLSVYWYQQSLDQGLQFLIQYYNGEERAKGNILERFSAQQFPDLHSELNLSSLELGDSALYFCASSTGGGVSPYEQYFGPGTRLTVT.

V and J are TRBV19 and TRBJ2-1; possibly TRBD1 or TRBD2 for D (5 bases each). The CDR3 has 13 residues. Per germline, CDR1 LNHDA and CDR2 SQIVND (reference sequence). Trimming stripped 3 bases from V and 7 bases from J, with 10 bases between. The CDR3 DNA is TGTGCCAGTAGTATGGGGACGGCGAATGAGCAGTTCTTC. This encodes CASSMGTANEQFF.

The gene calls are TRBV19 and TRBJ1-2; no clear D. Germline V gene data show CDR1 as LNHDA and CDR2 as SQIVND (reference sequence). The CDR3 runs 13 residues. V was shortened by 5 bases and J by 0 bases, with 7 bases between the two germline ends. This chain's CDR3 is CASSPFANYGYTF. CDR3 nucleotides: TGTGCCAGTAGTCCTTTTGCTAACTATGGCTACACCTTC.

The rearrangement joins TRBV5-1 to TRBJ1-1, with no clear D. V was trimmed by 3 bases and J by 0 bases, leaving 6 bases between them. The germline V gene has CDR1 SGHRS and CDR2 YFSETQ. CDR3 length equals 13 residues. CDR3 protein: CASSWTVNTEAFF. The DNA of the CDR3 is TGCGCCAGCAGCTGGACGGTGAACACTGAAGCTTTCTTT.

CDR3 protein: CASSLRGTFGADTQYF. In nucleotides, the CDR3 is TGTGCCAGCAGCCTCAGAGGGACATTTGGCGCAGATACGCAGTATTTT. V is TRBV7-8 and J is TRBJ2-3; a possible D gene is TRBD1 (6 bases). The CDR3 totals 16 residues. V was shortened by 5 bases and J by 4 bases, with 19 bases between the two germline ends. Looked up from germline, CDR1 is SGHVS and CDR2 is FQNEAQ.

This chain links TRBV7-6 with TRBJ2-7; D is ambiguous. The CDR3 extends over 12 amino acids. Looked up from germline, CDR1 is SGHVS and CDR2 is FNYEAQ. Trimming took 4 bases from V and 4 from J, leaving 8 bases between them. The CDR3 loop reads CASSYLGYEQYF. Written as DNA, the CDR3 is TGTGCCAGCAGCTACTTGGGTTACGAGCAGTACTTC.